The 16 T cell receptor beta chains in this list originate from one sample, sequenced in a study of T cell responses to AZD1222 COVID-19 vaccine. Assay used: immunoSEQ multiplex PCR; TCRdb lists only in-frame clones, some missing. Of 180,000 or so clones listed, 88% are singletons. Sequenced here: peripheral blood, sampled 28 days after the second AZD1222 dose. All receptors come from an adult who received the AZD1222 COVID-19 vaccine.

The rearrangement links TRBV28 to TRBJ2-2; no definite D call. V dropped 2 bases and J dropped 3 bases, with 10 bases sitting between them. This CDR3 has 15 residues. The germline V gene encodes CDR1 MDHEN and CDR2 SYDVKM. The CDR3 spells CASSLTAEHTGELFF. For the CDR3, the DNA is TGTGCCAGCAGTTTAACGGCGGAGCACACCGGGGAGCTGTTTTTT.

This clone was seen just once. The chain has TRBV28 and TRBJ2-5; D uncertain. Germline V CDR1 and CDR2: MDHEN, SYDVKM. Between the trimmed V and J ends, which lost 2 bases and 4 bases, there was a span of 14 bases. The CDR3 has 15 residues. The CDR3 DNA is TGTGCCAGCAGTTTACTGGCTAGACGTGGAGAGACCCAGTACTTC. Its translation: CASSLLARRGETQYF.

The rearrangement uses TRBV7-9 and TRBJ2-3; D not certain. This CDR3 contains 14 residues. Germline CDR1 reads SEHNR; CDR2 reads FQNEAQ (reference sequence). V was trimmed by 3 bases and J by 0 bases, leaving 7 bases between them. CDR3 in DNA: TGTGCCAGCAGCTTTGACCGTAGCACAGATACGCAGTATTTT. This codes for CASSFDRSTDTQYF.

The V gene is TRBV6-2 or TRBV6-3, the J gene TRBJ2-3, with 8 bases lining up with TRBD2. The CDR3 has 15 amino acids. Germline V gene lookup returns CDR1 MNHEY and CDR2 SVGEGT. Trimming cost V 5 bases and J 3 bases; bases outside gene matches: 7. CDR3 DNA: TGTGCCAGCAGTCAAGCGGGAGTTCGGACAGATACGCAGTATTTT. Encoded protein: CASSQAGVRTDTQYF.

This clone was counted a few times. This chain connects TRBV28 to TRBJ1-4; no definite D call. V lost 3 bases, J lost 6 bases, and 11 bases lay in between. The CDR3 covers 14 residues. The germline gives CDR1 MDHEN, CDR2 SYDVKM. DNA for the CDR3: TGTGCCAGCAGTTTTAGAACAAGGGATGAAAAACTGTTTTTT. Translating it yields CASSFRTRDEKLFF.

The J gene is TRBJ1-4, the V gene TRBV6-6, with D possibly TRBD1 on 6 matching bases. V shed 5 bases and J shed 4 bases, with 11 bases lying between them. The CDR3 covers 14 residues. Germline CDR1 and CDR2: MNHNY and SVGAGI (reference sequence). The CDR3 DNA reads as TGTGCCAGCAGTGGGGGGCTGGATAATGAAAAACTGTTTTTT. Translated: CASSGGLDNEKLFF.

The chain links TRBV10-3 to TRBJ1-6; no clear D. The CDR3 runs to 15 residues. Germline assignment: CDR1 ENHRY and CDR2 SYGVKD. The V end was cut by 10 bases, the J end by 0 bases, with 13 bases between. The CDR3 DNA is TGTGCCACCCAGGACGGCAGCTCCTATAATTCACCCCTCCACTTT. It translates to CATQDGSSYNSPLHF.

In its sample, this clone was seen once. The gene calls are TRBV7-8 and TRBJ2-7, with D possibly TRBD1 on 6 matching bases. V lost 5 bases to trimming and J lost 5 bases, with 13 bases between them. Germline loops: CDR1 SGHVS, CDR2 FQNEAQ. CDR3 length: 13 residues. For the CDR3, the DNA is TGTGCCAGCAGCAACAGGGCCTCGGACGAGCAGTACTTC. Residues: CASSNRASDEQYF.

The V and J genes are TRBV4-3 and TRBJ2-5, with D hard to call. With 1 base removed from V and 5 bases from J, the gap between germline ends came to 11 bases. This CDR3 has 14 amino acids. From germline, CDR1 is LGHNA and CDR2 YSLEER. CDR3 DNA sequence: TGCGCCAGCAGCCAAGGGGGTTTGGGGGAGACCCAGTACTTC. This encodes CASSQGGLGETQYF.

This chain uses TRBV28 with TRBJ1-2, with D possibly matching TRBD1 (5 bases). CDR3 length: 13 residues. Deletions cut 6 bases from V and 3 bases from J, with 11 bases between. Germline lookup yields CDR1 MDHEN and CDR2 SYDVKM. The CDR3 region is CASSPAGDYGYTF. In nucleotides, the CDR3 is TGTGCCAGCAGCCCCGCGGGGGACTATGGCTACACCTTC.

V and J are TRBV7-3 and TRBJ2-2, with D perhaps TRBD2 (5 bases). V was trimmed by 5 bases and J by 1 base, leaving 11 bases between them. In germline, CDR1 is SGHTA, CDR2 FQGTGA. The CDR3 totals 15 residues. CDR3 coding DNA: TGTGCCAGCAGCCTAGGACTCGTGAACACCGGGGAGCTGTTTTTT. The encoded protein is CASSLGLVNTGELFF.

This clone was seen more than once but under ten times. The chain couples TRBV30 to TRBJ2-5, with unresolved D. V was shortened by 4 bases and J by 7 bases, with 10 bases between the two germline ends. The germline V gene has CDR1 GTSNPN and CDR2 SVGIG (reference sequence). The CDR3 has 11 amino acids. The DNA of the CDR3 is TGTGCCTGGACGGCCACCGGGACCCAGTACTTC. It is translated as CAWTATGTQYF.

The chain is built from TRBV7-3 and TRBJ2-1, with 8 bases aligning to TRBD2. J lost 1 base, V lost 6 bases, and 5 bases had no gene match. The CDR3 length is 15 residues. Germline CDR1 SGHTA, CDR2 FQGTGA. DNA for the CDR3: TGTGCCAGCAGGTTTAGCGGGAATTCCTACAATGAGCAGTTCTTC. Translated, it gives CASRFSGNSYNEQFF.

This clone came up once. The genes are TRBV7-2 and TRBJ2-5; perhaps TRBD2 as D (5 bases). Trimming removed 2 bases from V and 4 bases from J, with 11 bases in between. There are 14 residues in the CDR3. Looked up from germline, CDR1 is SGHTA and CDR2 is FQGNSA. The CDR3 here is CASSLRASLETQYF. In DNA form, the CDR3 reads TGTGCCAGCAGCTTAAGAGCTAGCTTAGAGACCCAGTACTTC. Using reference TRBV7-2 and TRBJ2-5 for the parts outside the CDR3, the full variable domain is GAGVSQSPSNKVTEKGKDVELRCDPISGHTALYWYRQSLGQGLEFLIYFQGNSAPDKSGLPSDRFSAERTGGSVSTLTIQRTQQEDSAVYLCASSLRASLETQYFGPGTRLLVL.

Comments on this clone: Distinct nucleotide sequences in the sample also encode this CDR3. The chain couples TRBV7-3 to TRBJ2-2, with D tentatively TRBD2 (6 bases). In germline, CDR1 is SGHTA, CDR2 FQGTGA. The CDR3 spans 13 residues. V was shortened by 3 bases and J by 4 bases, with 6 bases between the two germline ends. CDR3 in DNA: TGTGCCAGCAGCTTCGGGGGCACCGGGGAGCTGTTTTTT. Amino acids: CASSFGGTGELFF.

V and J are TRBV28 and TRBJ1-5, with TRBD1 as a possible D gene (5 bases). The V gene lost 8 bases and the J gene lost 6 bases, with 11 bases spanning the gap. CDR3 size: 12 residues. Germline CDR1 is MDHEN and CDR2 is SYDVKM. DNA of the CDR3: TGTGCCAGCGGAGGGGTAAGTCAGCCCCAGCATTTT. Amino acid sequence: CASGGVSQPQHF.